The rows below give T cell receptor beta chains drawn from one sample of a study of blood T cell repertoires in COVID-19. Assay: immunoSEQ multiplex PCR; the TCRdb copy retains only in-frame clones and omits some. The sample yields about 180,000 clones, more than 70% seen once. Sequenced input: peripheral blood. The receptors were gathered from a woman in her twenties or thirties with acute or convalescent COVID-19. Each CDR3 is given with its conserved first and last residue. D genes are given only for firm matches. The size entry is marked missing in some rows and otherwise reads once, few, many or a size class.

v_gene,abundance,j_gene,d_gene,CDR3aa,CDR3nt
TRBV30,.,TRBJ1-4,.,CAGITTNEKLFF,TGTGCTGGCATAACAACTAATGAAAAACTGTTTTTT
TRBV5-1,.,TRBJ2-2,.,CASSLILAGNTGELFF,TGCGCCAGCAGCTTGATTTTGGCAGGGAACACCGGGGAGCTGTTTTTT
TRBV3-1/TRBV3-2,.,TRBJ1-3,.,CASRLSSGNTIYF,TGTGCCAGCCGTCTATCATCTGGAAACACCATATATTTT
TRBV19,few,TRBJ2-3,.,CASTSNAGADTQYF,TGTGCCAGTACCTCAAACGCGGGGGCGGATACGCAGTATTTT
TRBV11-3,once,TRBJ1-5,.,CASSFSRNQPQHF,TGTGCCAGCAGCTTTTCGCGAAATCAGCCCCAGCATTTT
TRBV30,.,TRBJ1-1,TRBD1,CAWGQEGDTEAFF,TGTGCCTGGGGACAGGAAGGGGACACTGAAGCTTTCTTT
TRBV12-5,.,TRBJ1-3,TRBD1,CASGLSGGGNTIYF,TGTGCTAGTGGTTTGTCAGGGGGAGGAAACACCATATATTTT
TRBV2,.,TRBJ1-2,.,CASTLEVGYGYTF,TGTGCCAGCACCTTGGAGGTCGGCTATGGCTACACCTTC
TRBV7-6,.,TRBJ2-5,TRBD2,CASSLVLASVETQYF,TGTGCCAGCAGCTTAGTACTAGCGAGCGTGGAGACCCAGTACTTC
TRBV2,.,TRBJ2-4,TRBD2,CASSALAGVVKNIQYF,TGTGCCAGCAGCGCTCTAGCGGGAGTAGTCAAAAACATTCAGTACTTC
TRBV5-5,once,TRBJ1-2,.,CASSPGIGNYGYTF,TGTGCCAGCAGCCCAGGGATTGGTAACTATGGCTACACCTTC
TRBV7-2,.,TRBJ2-7,.,CASSLDWRGNEQYF,TGTGCCAGCAGCTTAGACTGGAGGGGCAACGAGCAGTACTTC
TRBV9,.,TRBJ1-3,.,CASSGSPAGNTIYF,TGTGCCAGCAGCGGGAGTCCAGCCGGAAACACCATATATTTT
TRBV19,.,TRBJ2-1,TRBD1,CASSLDRDFEQFF,TGTGCCAGTAGTCTCGACAGGGATTTCGAGCAGTTCTTC
TRBV30,.,TRBJ2-6,.,CAWAGPGSGANVLTF,TGTGCCTGGGCAGGCCCCGGCTCTGGGGCCAACGTCCTGACTTTC
TRBV28,.,TRBJ1-2,TRBD1,CASGGQGEDYTF,TGTGCCAGCGGAGGACAGGGTGAAGACTACACCTTC
TRBV24-1,once,TRBJ1-4,.,CATSDLGAADEKLFF,TGTGCCACCAGTGATTTGGGGGCGGCGGATGAAAAACTGTTTTTT
TRBV10-1,.,TRBJ1-2,.,CASSESAGGYTF,TGCGCCAGCAGTGAGTCGGCAGGTGGCTACACCTTC
TRBV18,once,TRBJ2-1,.,CASSQESSYNEQFF,TGTGCCAGCTCACAGGAGAGTTCCTACAATGAGCAGTTCTTC
TRBV12-3/TRBV12-4,.,TRBJ2-1,TRBD2,CASRYTSGNEQFF,TGTGCCAGCAGATATACTAGCGGCAATGAGCAGTTCTTC
TRBV5-6,.,TRBJ2-2,.,CASSFAQVFPTGELFF,TGTGCCAGCAGTTTCGCACAGGTCTTTCCCACCGGGGAGCTGTTTTTT
TRBV6-1,.,TRBJ1-2,.,CASSPHRVGYDYTF,TGTGCCAGCAGTCCCCACAGGGTAGGCTATGACTACACCTTC
TRBV11-2,.,TRBJ1-6,.,CASSRRRDSPLHF,TGTGCCAGCAGCCGCCGCAGGGATTCACCCCTCCACTTT
TRBV7-9,.,TRBJ2-7,TRBD1,CASSYGQGKYEQYF,TGTGCCAGCAGCTATGGACAGGGGAAGTACGAGCAGTACTTC
TRBV5-6,.,TRBJ2-3,.,CASSTSGRADTQYF,TGTGCCAGCAGCACCTCTGGGAGAGCTGATACGCAGTATTTT
TRBV12-3/TRBV12-4,.,TRBJ2-1,.,CASGTSSSPFF,TGTGCCAGCGGGACTTCCTCTTCTCCGTTCTTC
TRBV29-1,once,TRBJ2-3,.,CSVMAVSTDTQYF,TGCAGCGTTATGGCTGTGAGCACAGATACGCAGTATTTT
TRBV11-2,once,TRBJ1-6,.,CASSFDWGNSPLHF,TGTGCCAGCAGCTTCGACTGGGGCAATTCACCCCTCCACTTT
TRBV5-1,.,TRBJ2-5,.,CASSPSGSQETQYF,TGCGCCAGCAGCCCGTCAGGCAGTCAAGAGACCCAGTACTTC
TRBV9,.,TRBJ2-7,TRBD1,CASAIGQGHEQYF,TGTGCCAGCGCGATCGGACAGGGCCACGAGCAGTACTTC
TRBV2,.,TRBJ1-1,TRBD1,CASRDRTVFTEAFF,TGTGCCAGCAGGGACAGGACGGTTTTCACTGAAGCTTTCTTT
TRBV28,.,TRBJ2-3,TRBD2,CASSLKAGVGAQYF,TGTGCCAGCAGTTTGAAGGCGGGAGTCGGCGCGCAGTATTTT
TRBV28,.,TRBJ2-1,TRBD2,CASSFPGLAGGREQFF,TGTGCCAGCAGTTTCCCTGGACTAGCGGGAGGAAGGGAGCAGTTCTTC
TRBV5-1,.,TRBJ2-5,.,CVSRISPNGQETQYF,TGCGTCAGCAGGATAAGCCCCAACGGGCAAGAGACCCAGTACTTC
TRBV19,.,TRBJ2-1,.,CASQGRALYNEQFF,TGTGCCAGTCAGGGGAGGGCCCTCTACAATGAGCAGTTCTTC
TRBV18,once,TRBJ1-4,.,CASSTRLNEKLFF,TGTGCCAGCTCAACCCGACTTAATGAAAAACTGTTTTTT
TRBV7-8,few,TRBJ2-7,TRBD2,CASSPGGGIRLEYF,TGTGCCAGCAGCCCGGGAGGGGGTATTCGTTTAGAGTACTTC
TRBV5-1,few,TRBJ2-1,.,CASSLGTPSSYNEQFF,TGCGCCAGCAGCTTGGGTACTCCGAGCTCCTACAATGAGCAGTTCTTC
TRBV21-1,.,TRBJ1-1,.,CASWARTEAFF,TGTGCCAGCTGGGCCCGAACTGAAGCTTTCTTT
TRBV4-1,.,TRBJ2-7,.,CASSQDRTTAYEQYF,TGCGCCAGCAGCCAAGACCGGACTACGGCCTACGAGCAGTACTTC
TRBV5-6,once,TRBJ2-1,TRBD2,CASSLPSGLASEQFF,TGTGCCAGCAGCTTGCCCAGCGGACTAGCTAGTGAGCAGTTCTTC
TRBV6-5,.,TRBJ1-4,.,CASSYGAGSNEKLFF,TGTGCCAGCAGTTACGGGGCCGGGTCTAATGAAAAACTGTTTTTT
TRBV18,.,TRBJ2-1,TRBD2,CASSPKGLALNEQFF,TGTGCCAGCTCACCGAAGGGACTAGCGTTGAATGAGCAGTTCTTC
TRBV30,once,TRBJ1-2,.,CAWSVRFRAGGYTF,TGTGCCTGGAGTGTACGTTTCAGGGCAGGGGGCTACACCTTC
TRBV11-3,.,TRBJ1-3,.,CASSSKGDPIF,TGTGCCAGCAGCTCAAAAGGAGATCCTATCTTT
TRBV28,.,TRBJ2-3,.,CASRKGGTDTQYF,TGTGCCAGCAGGAAAGGGGGCACAGATACGCAGTATTTT
TRBV4-1,few,TRBJ2-3,.,CASSQGEFGTDTQYF,TGCGCCAGCAGCCAAGGAGAGTTCGGGACAGATACGCAGTATTTT
TRBV4-1,.,TRBJ1-5,TRBD1,CADRDRVGGQPQHF,TGCGCGGATCGAGACAGGGTAGGGGGTCAGCCCCAGCATTTT
TRBV7-8,.,TRBJ1-6,.,CASMGRWNSPLHF,TGTGCCAGCATGGGCAGGTGGAATTCACCCCTCCACTTT
TRBV28,.,TRBJ2-2,TRBD1,CAVRGRGELFF,TGTGCCGTCAGGGGGCGGGGGGAGCTGTTTTTT
TRBV7-8,.,TRBJ2-1,TRBD2,CASSLESAGVDEQFF,TGTGCCAGCAGCTTAGAGTCAGCGGGAGTTGATGAGCAGTTCTTC
TRBV24-1,.,TRBJ2-1,.,CATSALRAAPEFF,TGTGCCACCAGTGCCCTGAGGGCAGCACCTGAGTTCTTC
TRBV10-3,.,TRBJ1-1,TRBD1,CAITKDRGGNTEAFF,TGTGCCATCACTAAAGACAGGGGGGGGAACACTGAAGCTTTCTTT
TRBV7-9,.,TRBJ2-1,TRBD2,CASSSALGTSKVF,TGTGCCAGCAGTTCCGCTTTGGGGACTAGCAAGGTCTTC
TRBV19,.,TRBJ2-3,.,CASSIALGAGVDTQYF,TGTGCCAGTAGTATAGCCCTAGGCGCCGGGGTGGATACGCAGTATTTT
TRBV5-5,few,TRBJ2-7,.,CASSLGGIRYEQYF,TGTGCCAGCAGCTTGGGCGGGATACGCTACGAGCAGTACTTC
TRBV28,once,TRBJ2-1,.,CASSLVNEQFF,TGTGCCAGCAGTCTAGTAAATGAGCAGTTCTTC